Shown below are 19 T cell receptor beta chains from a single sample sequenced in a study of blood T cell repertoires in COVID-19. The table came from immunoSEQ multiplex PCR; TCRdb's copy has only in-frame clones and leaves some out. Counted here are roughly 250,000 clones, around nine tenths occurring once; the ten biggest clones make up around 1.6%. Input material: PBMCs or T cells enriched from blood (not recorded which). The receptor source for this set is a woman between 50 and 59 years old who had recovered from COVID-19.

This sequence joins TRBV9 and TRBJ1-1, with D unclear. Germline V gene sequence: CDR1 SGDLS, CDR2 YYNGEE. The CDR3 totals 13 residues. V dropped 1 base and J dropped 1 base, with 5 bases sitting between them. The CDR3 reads CASSVTENTEAFF. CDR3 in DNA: TGTGCCAGCAGCGTAACTGAGAACACTGAAGCTTTCTTT.

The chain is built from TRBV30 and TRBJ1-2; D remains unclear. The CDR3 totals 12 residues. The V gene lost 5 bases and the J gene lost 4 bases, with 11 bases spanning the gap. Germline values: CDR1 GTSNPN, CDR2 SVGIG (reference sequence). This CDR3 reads CAWGRSSYGYTF. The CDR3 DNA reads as TGTGCCTGGGGACGTTCGAGCTATGGCTACACCTTC.

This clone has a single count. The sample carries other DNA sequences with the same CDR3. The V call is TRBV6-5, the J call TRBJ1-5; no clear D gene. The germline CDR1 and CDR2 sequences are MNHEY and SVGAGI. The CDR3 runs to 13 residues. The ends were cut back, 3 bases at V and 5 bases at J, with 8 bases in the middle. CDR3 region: CASSYGRDQPQHF. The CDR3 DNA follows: TGTGCCAGCAGTTATGGGAGAGATCAGCCCCAGCATTTT.

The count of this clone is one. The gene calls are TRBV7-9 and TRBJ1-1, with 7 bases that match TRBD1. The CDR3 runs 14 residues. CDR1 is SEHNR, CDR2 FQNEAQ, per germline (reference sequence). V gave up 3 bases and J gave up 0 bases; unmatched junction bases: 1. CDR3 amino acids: CASSLGQLNTEAFF. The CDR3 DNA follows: TGTGCCAGCAGCTTGGGACAGTTGAACACTGAAGCTTTCTTT.

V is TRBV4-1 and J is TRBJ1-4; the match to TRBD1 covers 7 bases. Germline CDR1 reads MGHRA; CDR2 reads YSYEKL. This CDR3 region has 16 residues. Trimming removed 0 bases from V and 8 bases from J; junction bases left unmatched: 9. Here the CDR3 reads CASSQESQGRREKLFF. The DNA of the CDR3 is TGCGCCAGCAGCCAAGAATCACAGGGGAGGAGGGAAAAACTGTTTTTT.

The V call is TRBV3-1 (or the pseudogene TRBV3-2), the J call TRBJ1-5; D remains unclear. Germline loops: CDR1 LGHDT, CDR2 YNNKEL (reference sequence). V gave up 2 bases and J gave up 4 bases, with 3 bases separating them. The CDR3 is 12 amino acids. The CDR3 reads CASSQQNQPQHF. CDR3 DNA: TGTGCCAGCAGCCAACAGAATCAGCCCCAGCATTTT.

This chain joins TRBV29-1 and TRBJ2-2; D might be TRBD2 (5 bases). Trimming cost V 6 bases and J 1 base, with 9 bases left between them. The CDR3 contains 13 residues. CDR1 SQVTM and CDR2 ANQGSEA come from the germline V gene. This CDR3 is CSVTNRNTGELFF. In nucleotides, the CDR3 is TGCAGCGTGACTAACAGGAACACCGGGGAGCTGTTTTTT.

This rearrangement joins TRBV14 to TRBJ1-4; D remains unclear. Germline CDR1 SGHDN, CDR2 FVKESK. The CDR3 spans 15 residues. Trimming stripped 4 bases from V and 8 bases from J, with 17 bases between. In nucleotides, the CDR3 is TGTGCCAGCAGCCGAGATTACCCTGAGGCCGAAAAACTGTTTTTT. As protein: CASSRDYPEAEKLFF.

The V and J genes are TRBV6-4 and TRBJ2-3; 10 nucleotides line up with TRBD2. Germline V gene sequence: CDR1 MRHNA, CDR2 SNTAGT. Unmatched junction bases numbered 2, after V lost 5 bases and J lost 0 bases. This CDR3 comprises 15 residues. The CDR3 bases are TGTGCCAGCAGTCGGACTAGCGGAAGCACAGATACGCAGTATTTT. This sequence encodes CASSRTSGSTDTQYF.

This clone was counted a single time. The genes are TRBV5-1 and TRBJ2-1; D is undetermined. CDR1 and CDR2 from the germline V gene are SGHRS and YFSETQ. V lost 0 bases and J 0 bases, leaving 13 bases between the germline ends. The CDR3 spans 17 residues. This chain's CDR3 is CASSLAPFYSSYNEQFF. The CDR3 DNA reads TGCGCCAGCAGCTTGGCCCCGTTTTACAGCTCCTACAATGAGCAGTTCTTC.

The CDR3 reads CASSLRAGLYGYTF. The CDR3, as DNA: TGTGCCAGCAGTTTACGGGCAGGGCTTTATGGCTACACCTTC. V gene TRBV27 combines with J gene TRBJ1-2; possibly TRBD1 for D (5 bases). CDR3 size: 14 residues. From germline, CDR1 is MNHEY and CDR2 SMNVEV (reference sequence). V was trimmed by 2 bases and J by 5 bases, leaving 12 bases between them.

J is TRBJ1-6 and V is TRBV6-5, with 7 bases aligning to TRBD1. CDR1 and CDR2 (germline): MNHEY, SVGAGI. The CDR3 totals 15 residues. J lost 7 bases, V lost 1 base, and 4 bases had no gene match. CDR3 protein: CASSYYRDRNSPLHF. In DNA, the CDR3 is TGTGCCAGCAGTTACTACCGGGACAGAAATTCACCCCTCCACTTT.

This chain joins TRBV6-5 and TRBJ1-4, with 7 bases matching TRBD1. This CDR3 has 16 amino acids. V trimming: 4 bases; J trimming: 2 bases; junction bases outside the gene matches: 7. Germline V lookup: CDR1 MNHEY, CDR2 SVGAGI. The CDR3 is CASSSQGIRTNEKLFF. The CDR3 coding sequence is TGTGCCAGCAGTTCACAGGGGATCCGGACTAATGAAAAACTGTTTTTT.

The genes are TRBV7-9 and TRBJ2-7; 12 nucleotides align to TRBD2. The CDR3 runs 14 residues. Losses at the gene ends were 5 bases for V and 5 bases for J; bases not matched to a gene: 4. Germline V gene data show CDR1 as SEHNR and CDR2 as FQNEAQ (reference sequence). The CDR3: CASSLLAGGNEQYF. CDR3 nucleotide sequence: TGTGCCAGCAGCCTGCTAGCGGGAGGGAACGAGCAGTACTTC.

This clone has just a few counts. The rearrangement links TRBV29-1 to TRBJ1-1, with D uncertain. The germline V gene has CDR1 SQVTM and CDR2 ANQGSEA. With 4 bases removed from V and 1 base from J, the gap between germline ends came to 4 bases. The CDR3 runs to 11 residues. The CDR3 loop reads CSVGQNTEAFF. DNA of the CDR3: TGCAGCGTTGGACAGAACACTGAAGCTTTCTTT.

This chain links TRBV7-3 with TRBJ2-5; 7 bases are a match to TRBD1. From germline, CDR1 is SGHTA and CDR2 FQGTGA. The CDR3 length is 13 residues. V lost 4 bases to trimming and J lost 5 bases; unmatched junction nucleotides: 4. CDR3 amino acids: CASSSRGSETQYF. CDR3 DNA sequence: TGTGCCAGCAGCTCCAGGGGGAGCGAGACCCAGTACTTC. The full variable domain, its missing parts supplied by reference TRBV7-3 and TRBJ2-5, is GAGVSQTPSNKVTEKGKYVELRCDPISGHTALYWYRQSLGQGPEFLIYFQGTGAADDSGLPNDRFFAVRPEGSVSTLKIQRTERGDSAVYLCASSSRGSETQYFGPGTRLLVL.

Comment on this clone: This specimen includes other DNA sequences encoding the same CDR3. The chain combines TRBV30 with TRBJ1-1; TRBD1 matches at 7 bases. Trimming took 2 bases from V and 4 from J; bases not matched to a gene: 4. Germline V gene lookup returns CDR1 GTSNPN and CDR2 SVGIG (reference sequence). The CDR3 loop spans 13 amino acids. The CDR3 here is CAWSRAGGTEAFF. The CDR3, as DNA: TGTGCCTGGAGTAGGGCAGGGGGCACTGAAGCTTTCTTT.

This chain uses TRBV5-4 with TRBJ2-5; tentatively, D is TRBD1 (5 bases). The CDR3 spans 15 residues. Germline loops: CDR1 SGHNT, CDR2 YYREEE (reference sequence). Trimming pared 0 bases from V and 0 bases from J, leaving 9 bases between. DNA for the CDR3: TGTGCCAGCAGCTTGGATGGGGCAAACCAAGAGACCCAGTACTTC. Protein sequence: CASSLDGANQETQYF. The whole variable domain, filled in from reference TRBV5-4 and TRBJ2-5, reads ETGVTQSPTHLIKTRGQQVTLRCSSQSGHNTVSWYQQALGQGPQFIFQYYREEENGRGNFPPRFSGLQFPNYSSELNVNALELDDSALYLCASSLDGANQETQYFGPGTRLLVL.

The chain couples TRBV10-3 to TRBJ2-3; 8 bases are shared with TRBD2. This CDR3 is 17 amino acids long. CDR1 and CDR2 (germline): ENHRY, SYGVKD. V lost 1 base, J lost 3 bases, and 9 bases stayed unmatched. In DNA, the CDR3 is TGTGCCATCAGTGAGTATGAACTAGCGGCATCTACAGATACGCAGTATTTT. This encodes CAISEYELAASTDTQYF.